The 25 T cell receptor beta chains presented below share a single source sample, sequenced in a study of T-cell reconstitution after alpha-beta-depleted transplantation in children. Unique molecular identifiers were incorporated when the TCRbeta library was constructed. MiXCR, applied by TCRdb to the PCR reads, yields one record per CDR3 protein. The table includes about 640,000 distinct CDR3 sequences, roughly 15% detected once. Here the sequenced sample was PBMCs from the stem cell graft donor, taken from the stem cell graft. These receptors all stem from a human donor who donated a stem cell graft to a child with acute myeloid leukemia.

This clonotype has at least ten counts. V and J are TRBV29-1 and TRBJ1-2; a possible D gene is TRBD1 (5 bases). Trimming took off 0 bases at V and 6 bases at J, with 8 bases between the two ends. This CDR3 has 12 residues. The V gene's germline CDR1 is SQVTM and CDR2 ANQGSEA. The CDR3 protein is CSVEEDTNGYTF. The CDR3, as DNA: TGCAGCGTTGAAGAGGACACCAATGGCTACACCTTC.

This clonotype was detected only a few times. The rearrangement links TRBV5-6 to TRBJ2-6; 7 nucleotides match TRBD1. CDR1 is SGHDT, CDR2 YYEEEE, per germline. The CDR3 has 18 residues. The V gene end was trimmed by 1 base and the J gene end by 0 bases; junction bases not matched to a gene: 7. The CDR3 loop reads CASSLLGQRYSGANVLTF. As DNA, the CDR3 is TGTGCCAGCAGCTTGTTGGGACAGCGTTACTCTGGGGCCAACGTCCTGACTTTC.

The sample holds many counts of this clonotype. The chain links TRBV29-1 to TRBJ2-1; TRBD2 agrees at 10 bases. The CDR3 totals 14 residues. The V gene's germline CDR1 is SQVTM and CDR2 ANQGSEA. The CDR3 DNA follows: TGCACCGCTCGGGCTAGCGGGGGACACAATGAGCAGTTCTTC. This gives the protein CTARASGGHNEQFF.

In this sample, this clonotype turned up many times. V usage is TRBV4-3 and J usage is TRBJ2-1; the D gene is possibly TRBD2 (6 bases). CDR1 is LGHNA and CDR2 is YSLEER in the germline V gene. V lost 0 bases and J 5 bases, leaving 14 bases between the germline ends. The CDR3 runs to 16 residues. This CDR3 is CASSQDRVGGNNEQFF. The CDR3 region has the DNA TGCGCCAGCAGCCAAGATCGGGTAGGCGGGAACAATGAGCAGTTCTTC.

Ten or more counts support this clonotype. The rearrangement joins TRBV7-2 to TRBJ2-7; D is unresolved. This CDR3 has 14 residues. Trimming pared 5 bases from V and 2 bases from J, leaving 13 bases between. Germline V CDR1 and CDR2: SGHTA, FQGNSA. This chain's CDR3 is CASSAPNPAYEQYF. DNA of the CDR3: TGTGCCAGCAGCGCGCCGAATCCGGCCTACGAGCAGTACTTC.

This clonotype was recorded at least ten times. The J gene is TRBJ1-2, the V gene TRBV7-2, with 9 positions matching TRBD1. Germline V gene sequence: CDR1 SGHTA, CDR2 FQGNSA. V lost 1 base to trimming and J lost 2 bases; unmatched junction nucleotides: 2. CDR3 length: 15 residues. CDR3 sequence reads: CASSLGDRANYGYTF. DNA for the CDR3: TGTGCCAGCAGCTTAGGGGACAGGGCCAACTATGGCTACACCTTC.

This clonotype has just a few counts. The V call is TRBV11-1, the J call TRBJ2-7; D remains unclear. The germline V gene encodes CDR1 SGHAT and CDR2 FQDESV (reference sequence). The CDR3 length is 14 residues. Trimming removed 5 bases at V and 4 bases at J, with 15 bases between. This chain's CDR3 is CASSEPTYRYEQYV. The DNA for the CDR3 is TGTGCCAGCAGCGAGCCGACATATCGGTACGAGCAGTACGTC.

This clonotype was recorded at least ten times. This chain joins TRBV6-6 and TRBJ2-4; D gene unclear. V shed 6 bases and J shed 1 base, with 19 bases lying between them. Germline CDR1 reads MNHNY; CDR2 reads SVGAGI (reference sequence). The CDR3 has 17 amino acids. The CDR3 sequence: CASRLRSRPGAKNIQYF. The CDR3 region has the DNA TGTGCCAGCAGGTTAAGGAGTCGTCCCGGGGCCAAAAACATTCAGTACTTC.

This chain uses TRBV2 with TRBJ2-1; D possibly corresponds to TRBD1 (5 bases). Per germline, CDR1 SNHLY and CDR2 FYNNEI. V was cut by 6 bases and J by 10 bases, with 22 bases left in between. The CDR3 has 15 amino acids. The CDR3 sequence: CASSSPWTVHREQFF. DNA of the CDR3: TGTGCCAGCAGCTCCCCATGGACGGTCCACAGGGAGCAGTTCTTC.

The J gene is TRBJ2-3, the V gene TRBV7-9; D is possibly TRBD1 (6 bases). The CDR3 runs to 15 residues. The V gene's germline CDR1 is SEHNR and CDR2 FQNEAQ (reference sequence). The V gene lost 5 bases and the J gene lost 5 bases, with 17 bases spanning the gap. DNA of the CDR3: TGTGCCAGCAGCCACTGGCAGGGGAGTGAAGATACGCAGTATTTT. Protein sequence: CASSHWQGSEDTQYF.

This clonotype was recorded at least ten times. This chain uses TRBV20-1 with TRBJ1-2; D may be TRBD1 (5 bases). CDR1 is DFQATT and CDR2 is SNEGSKA in the germline V gene (reference sequence). Trimming shortened V by 4 bases and J by 3 bases, and 12 bases separated the two germline ends. The CDR3 loop spans 13 amino acids. DNA for the CDR3: TGCAGTGCTACTCTAGGGGAGGACTATGGCTACACCTTC. It yields the protein CSATLGEDYGYTF.

V is TRBV12-3 or TRBV12-4 and J is TRBJ2-5; a possible D gene is TRBD2 (5 bases). This CDR3 is built from 17 residues. Trimming shortened V by 6 bases and J by 0 bases, and 20 bases separated the two germline ends. CDR3 coding DNA: TGTGCCAGCAGCTCCCCAATACACCGGGATTACCAAGAGACCCAGTACTTC. This sequence encodes CASSSPIHRDYQETQYF.

This clonotype was detected many times. This chain joins TRBV6-5 and TRBJ2-7; 7 bases fit TRBD2. The junction had 8 bases not matched to a gene; V was cut back by 5 bases and J by 1 base. The length of the CDR3 is 15 residues. Germline loops: CDR1 MNHEY, CDR2 SVGAGI. The CDR3 loop reads CASSPGRGSSYEQYF. The CDR3 region has the DNA TGTGCCAGCAGTCCGGGGCGGGGGAGTTCCTACGAGCAGTACTTC.

This chain connects TRBV12-3 or TRBV12-4 to TRBJ1-4; D is unresolved. V was pared by 3 bases and J by 4 bases, with 9 bases between. The CDR3 loop spans 14 amino acids. CDR3: CASSFDGVNEKLFF. CDR3 DNA sequence: TGTGCCAGCAGTTTTGATGGGGTTAATGAAAAACTGTTTTTT.

This chain uses TRBV24-1 with TRBJ2-1, with D possibly being TRBD1 or TRBD2 (5 bases each). CDR1 and CDR2 from the germline V gene are KGHDR and SFDVKD. This CDR3 contains 15 residues. V dropped 3 bases and J dropped 2 bases, with 10 bases sitting between them. CDR3 amino acids: CATSDHRGPYNEQFF. The CDR3, as DNA: TGTGCCACCAGTGATCATCGGGGACCCTACAATGAGCAGTTCTTC.

The chain links TRBV14 to TRBJ2-5, with TRBD1 identical over 7 bases. Trimming cost V 0 bases and J 2 bases; bases outside gene matches: 6. Germline V lookup: CDR1 SGHDN, CDR2 FVKESK. The CDR3 totals 16 residues. The CDR3 region has the DNA TGTGCCAGCAGCCAAGAACCCGGGACAGAGCAAGAGACCCAGTACTTC. It codes for CASSQEPGTEQETQYF. Combining the CDR3 with reference TRBV14 and TRBJ2-5 gives the whole variable domain EAGVTQFPSHSVIEKGQTVTLRCDPISGHDNLYWYRRVMGKEIKFLLHFVKESKQDESGMPNNRFLAERTGGTYSTLKVQPAELEDSGVYFCASSQEPGTEQETQYFGPGTRLLVL.

This clonotype has a count of ten or more. This chain connects TRBV7-8 to TRBJ1-1; 10 bases match TRBD1. The junction had 4 bases not matched to a gene; V was cut back by 5 bases and J by 1 base. CDR3 size: 15 residues. Germline assignment: CDR1 SGHVS and CDR2 FQNEAQ. CDR3 nucleotides: TGTGCCAGCAGCCGGACAGGGGGAGCGAACACTGAAGCTTTCTTT. This gives the protein CASSRTGGANTEAFF. Full variable domain (remainder filled in from reference TRBV7-8 and TRBJ1-1): GAGVSQSPRYKVAKRGQDVALRCDPISGHVSLFWYQQALGQGPEFLTYFQNEAQLDKSGLPSDRFFAERPEGSVSTLKIQRTQQEDSAVYLCASSRTGGANTEAFFGQGTRLTVV.

The chain couples TRBV11-2 to TRBJ1-2; tentatively, D is TRBD1 (6 bases). Trimming took off 4 bases at V and 7 bases at J, with 10 bases between the two ends. Per germline, CDR1 SGHAT and CDR2 FQNNGV. This CDR3 has 12 amino acids. The CDR3 spells CASSYLTGGYTF. Here the CDR3 DNA reads TGTGCCAGCAGCTACCTGACAGGTGGCTACACCTTC.

The chain couples TRBV5-1 to TRBJ1-1; no reliable D call. With 0 bases removed from V and 0 bases from J, the gap between germline ends came to 12 bases. This CDR3 has 16 amino acids. Germline-derived CDR1 and CDR2 are SGHRS and YFSETQ. The CDR3, as DNA: TGCGCCAGCAGCTTGGCCAGCGATAGGCTGAACACTGAAGCTTTCTTT. Translating it yields CASSLASDRLNTEAFF.

A few counts support this clonotype. The rearrangement links TRBV20-1 to TRBJ2-1; the D call may be TRBD1 or TRBD2 (5 bases each). Germline V gives CDR1 DFQATT, CDR2 SNEGSKA (reference sequence). The V end lost 3 bases, the J end lost 5 bases, and 17 bases lay between the germline ends. This CDR3 spans 15 amino acids. The CDR3 DNA sequence: TGCAGTGCTAGGAGGGGACGCCGGATGGACAATGAGCAGTTCTTC. Its translation is CSARRGRRMDNEQFF.

V and J are TRBV6-7 and TRBJ2-7; 8 positions match TRBD2. TRBV6-7 is reported as an ORF; its role is uncertain. Trimming cost V 7 bases and J 2 bases; bases outside gene matches: 13. There are 16 residues in the CDR3. As DNA, the CDR3 is TGTGCCAGCACCCCCGGAAAAAGCGGGGGTACCTACGAGCAGTACGTC. Translation: CASTPGKSGGTYEQYV.

This clonotype was observed at least ten times. The CDR3: CATSRDNPEANYGYTF. CDR3 in DNA: TGTGCCACCAGCAGAGATAATCCGGAAGCTAACTATGGCTACACCTTC. The rearrangement joins TRBV15 to TRBJ1-2; D remains ambiguous. CDR1 and CDR2 from the germline V gene are LNHNV and YYDKDF (reference sequence). V was shortened by 0 bases and J by 0 bases, with 11 bases between the two germline ends. The CDR3 contains 16 residues.

This clonotype was seen a single time. CDR3 amino acids: CASSQDRGTSGRPTDTQYF. The CDR3 DNA is TGCGCCAGCAGCCAAGATCGGGGGACTAGCGGACGCCCCACAGATACGCAGTATTTT. The rearrangement joins TRBV4-1 to TRBJ2-3, with 11 bases aligning to TRBD2. CDR3 size: 19 residues. CDR1 and CDR2 (germline): MGHRA, YSYEKL. The trim removed 0 bases at V and 2 bases at J, leaving 10 bases unmatched.

This clonotype was observed at least ten times. The chain couples TRBV20-1 to TRBJ2-1; a weak D match, TRBD2 (5 bases). CDR1 and CDR2 from the germline V gene are DFQATT and SNEGSKA (reference sequence). V was clipped by 3 bases and J by 8 bases, with 17 bases between them. CDR3 size: 14 residues. CDR3 DNA: TGCAGTGCTAGTTTGGAGGCCCGAAGCGATGAGCAGTTCTTC. This sequence encodes CSASLEARSDEQFF.

This clonotype was observed a single time. A much larger clone lies one base from this, so it may be a read error. The chain joins TRBV2 to TRBJ1-2; 8 bases fit TRBD1. V shed 7 bases, J shed 5 bases, and the junction held 3 bases outside the gene matches. The germline V gene encodes CDR1 SNHLY and CDR2 FYNNEI. The CDR3 loop spans 12 amino acids. The CDR3 sequence is CASKDREYGYTF. As DNA, the CDR3 is TGTGCCAGCAAGGACAGGGAGTATGGCTACACCTTC.